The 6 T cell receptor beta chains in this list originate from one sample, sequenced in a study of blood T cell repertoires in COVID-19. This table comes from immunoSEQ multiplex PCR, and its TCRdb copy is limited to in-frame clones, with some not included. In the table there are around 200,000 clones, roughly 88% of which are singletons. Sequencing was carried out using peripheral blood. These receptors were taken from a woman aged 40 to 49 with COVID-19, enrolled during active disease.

CDR3 residues: CASSHLVGGNSNQPQHF. Written as DNA, the CDR3 is TGCGCCAGCAGCCATCTAGTCGGGGGTAATAGCAATCAGCCCCAGCATTTT. The V and J genes are TRBV10-1 and TRBJ1-5, with TRBD1 as a possible D gene (5 bases). This CDR3 comprises 17 residues. V was pared by 6 bases and J by 0 bases, with 18 bases between. Germline V gene lookup returns CDR1 WNHNN and CDR2 SYGVQD (reference sequence).

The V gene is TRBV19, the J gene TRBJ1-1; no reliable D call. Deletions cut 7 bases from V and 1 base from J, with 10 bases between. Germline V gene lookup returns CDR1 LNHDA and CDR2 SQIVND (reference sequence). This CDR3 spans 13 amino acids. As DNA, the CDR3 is TGTGCCAGTATTGTTCCCTCGAACACTGAAGCTTTCTTT. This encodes CASIVPSNTEAFF.

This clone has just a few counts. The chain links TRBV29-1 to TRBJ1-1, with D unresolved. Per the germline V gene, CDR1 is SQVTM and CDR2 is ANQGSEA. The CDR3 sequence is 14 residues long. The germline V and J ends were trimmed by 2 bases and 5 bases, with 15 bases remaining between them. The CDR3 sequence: CSVEPHGRRTEAFF. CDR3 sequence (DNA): TGCAGCGTTGAACCCCACGGGAGGAGGACTGAAGCTTTCTTT.

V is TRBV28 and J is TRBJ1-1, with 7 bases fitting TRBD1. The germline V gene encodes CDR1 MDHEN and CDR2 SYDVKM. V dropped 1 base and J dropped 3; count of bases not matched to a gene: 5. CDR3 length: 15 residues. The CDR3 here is CASSLFDRAYTEAFF. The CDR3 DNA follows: TGTGCCAGCAGTTTATTCGACAGGGCATACACTGAAGCTTTCTTT.

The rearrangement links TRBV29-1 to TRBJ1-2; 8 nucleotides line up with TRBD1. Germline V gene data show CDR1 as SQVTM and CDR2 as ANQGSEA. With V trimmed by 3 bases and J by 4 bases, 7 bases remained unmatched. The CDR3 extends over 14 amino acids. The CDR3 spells CSVETNRGAYGYTF. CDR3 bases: TGCAGCGTTGAGACAAACAGGGGGGCCTATGGCTACACCTTC.

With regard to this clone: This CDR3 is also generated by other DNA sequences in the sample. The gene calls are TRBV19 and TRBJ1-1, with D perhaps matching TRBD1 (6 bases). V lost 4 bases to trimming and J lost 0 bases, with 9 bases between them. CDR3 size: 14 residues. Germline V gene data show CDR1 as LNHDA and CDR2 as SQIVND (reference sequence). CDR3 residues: CASSRGQLNTEAFF. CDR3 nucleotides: TGTGCCAGTAGTAGAGGACAGTTGAACACTGAAGCTTTCTTT.